Listed here is a single TCR beta chain. This sample is drawn from a study of T-cell reconstitution after alpha-beta-depleted transplantation in children. The TCRbeta library was prepared with unique molecular identifiers. TCRdb re-called the PCR reads through MiXCR, storing one row per CDR3 protein. Of approximately 510,000 distinct CDR3 sequences in the sample, 15% to 20% were seen once. The CDR3 runs to 18 residues. The V gene end was trimmed by 2 bases and the J gene end by 10 bases; junction bases not matched to a gene: 17. Looked up from germline, CDR1 is MNHEY and CDR2 is SVGAGI. The sample was PBMCs from the stem cell graft donor, taken from the stem cell graft. The receptor's source is a human donor who donated a stem cell graft to a child with acute lymphoblastic leukemia. The chain is built from TRBV6-5 and TRBJ1-6; 7 nucleotides agree with TRBD1. The CDR3 region has the DNA TGTGCCAGCAGTTACCCGGGACAGAAAAATTCACGGGGGTCACCCCTCCACTTT. This codes for CASSYPGQKNSRGSPLHF.